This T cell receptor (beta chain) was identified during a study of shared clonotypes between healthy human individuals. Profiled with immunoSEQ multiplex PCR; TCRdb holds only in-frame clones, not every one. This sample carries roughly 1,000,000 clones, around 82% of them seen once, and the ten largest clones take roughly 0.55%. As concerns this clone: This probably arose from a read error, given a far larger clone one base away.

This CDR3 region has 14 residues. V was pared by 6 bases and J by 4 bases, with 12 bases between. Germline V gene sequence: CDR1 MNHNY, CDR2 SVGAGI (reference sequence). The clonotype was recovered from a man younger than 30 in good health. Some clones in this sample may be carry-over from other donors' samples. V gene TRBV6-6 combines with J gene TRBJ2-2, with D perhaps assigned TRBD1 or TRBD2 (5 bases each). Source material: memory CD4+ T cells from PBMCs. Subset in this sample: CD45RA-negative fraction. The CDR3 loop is CASRSGTGTGELFF. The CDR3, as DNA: TGTGCCAGCAGGTCAGGGACGGGCACCGGGGAGCTGTTTTTT.